This TCR beta chain emerged from a study of T cell repertoires in aging, cancer and after chemotherapy. TCR beta rearrangements were amplified from peripheral blood genomic DNA. A mixed TRB-A/B primer pool amplified rearranged TRB by multiplex touch-down PCR. TCRdb recomputed calls from the multiplex PCR reads with MiXCR, one row per CDR3 protein. The sample has 5,800 or so distinct CDR3 sequences; 20% to 25% are singletons. This clonotype was seen only a few times. J lost 4 bases, V lost 3 bases, and 4 bases had no gene match. Germline values: CDR1 MGHRA, CDR2 YSYEKL. CDR3 length equals 14 residues. The rearrangement uses TRBV4-1 and TRBJ1-2; 8 nucleotides match TRBD1. Sequenced: blood. The TCR comes from a human donor in good health. CDR3 in DNA: TGCGCCAGCAGCCAGAGCAGGGGGCCCTATGGCTACACCTTC. Amino acid sequence: CASSQSRGPYGYTF.